The present T cell receptor (beta chain) was sequenced within a study of blood T cell repertoires in COVID-19. A remark on this clone: The same CDR3 arises from other DNA sequences in this sample as well.

The CDR3 contains 16 residues. Germline trimming cut 1 base from V and 1 base from J; bases unmatched to any gene: 0. Germline values: CDR1 LGHDT, CDR2 YNNKEL (reference sequence). Source study methods: Quantification of nucleated cells was approximated via reference gene primer amplification. This table comes from immunoSEQ multiplex PCR, and its TCRdb copy is limited to in-frame clones, with some not included. The D gene and trimming were derived from the DNA, and the V and J assignments and clone size from that table. The table includes a few hundred thousand clones, more than 70% detected once. The origin of this receptor is a man in his forties or fifties with acute or convalescent COVID-19. Sequenced input: peripheral blood. This chain joins TRBV3-1 (or the pseudogene TRBV3-2) and TRBJ2-3, with TRBD2 identical over 12 bases. The DNA for the CDR3 is TGTGCCAGCAGCCAAGGACTAGCGGGGGGCACAGATACGCAGTATTTT. It codes for CASSQGLAGGTDTQYF.